The 26 T cell receptor beta chains reported below all come from one sample, sequenced in a study of cytomegalovirus exposure and HLA in healthy donors. PCR employed 60 Vbeta and 13 Jbeta primers. The data were produced by immunoSEQ multiplex PCR, yet TCRdb's version contains in-frame clones alone and is incomplete. The sample comprises approximately 130,000 clones, around four fifths of which are singletons, and under 6% rests with the top ten. Sequencing was done on a sample of PBMCs. The receptors originated from a woman aged 40 to 50 in good health and CMV-seropositive.

The chain employs TRBV6-1 and TRBJ2-2; possibly TRBD2 for D (5 bases). CDR1 is MNHNS, CDR2 SASEGT, per germline. The CDR3 is 14 amino acids. Between the trimmed V and J ends, which lost 6 bases and 7 bases, there was a span of 15 bases. The CDR3 sequence is CASRVRGEHGELFF. The CDR3 nucleotides are TGTGCCAGCAGGGTTCGGGGAGAACACGGGGAGCTGTTTTTT.

A few counts support this clone. This chain connects TRBV4-2 to TRBJ2-7; 7 bases are shared with TRBD2. V dropped 0 bases and J dropped 4; count of bases not matched to a gene: 9. CDR3 size: 16 residues. Germline values: CDR1 LGHNA, CDR2 YNFKEQ. The CDR3 coding sequence is TGTGCCAGCAGCCAAGATGGGGGGGATATTTGGTACGAGCAGTACTTC. It encodes CASSQDGGDIWYEQYF.

The chain is built from TRBV4-2 and TRBJ2-3, with a tentative D call TRBD2 (6 bases). The CDR3 is made up of 15 amino acids. Germline V gene data show CDR1 as LGHNA and CDR2 as YNFKEQ. V was trimmed by 2 bases and J by 0 bases, leaving 9 bases between them. DNA for the CDR3: TGTGCCAGCAGCCAAATAGCGGCGAGCACAGATACGCAGTATTTT. Protein sequence: CASSQIAASTDTQYF.

The chain joins TRBV7-3 to TRBJ2-5, with 7 bases fitting TRBD1. Trimming took 0 bases from V and 5 from J; bases not matched to a gene: 9. The CDR3 spans 16 residues. Germline values: CDR1 SGHTA, CDR2 FQGTGA. CDR3 loop: CASSLTGTARTETQYF. As DNA, the CDR3 is TGTGCCAGCAGCTTAACCGGGACAGCCCGGACGGAGACCCAGTACTTC.

The chain carries TRBV7-6 and TRBJ2-5; weak D call: TRBD2 (6 bases). The CDR3 runs to 16 residues. Trimming took off 3 bases at V and 4 bases at J, with 18 bases between the two ends. Germline CDR1 is SGHVS and CDR2 is FNYEAQ. In DNA form, the CDR3 reads TGTGCCAGCAGCTTCTCGGCAGCGTTGGGGGGAGAGACCCAGTACTTC. It encodes CASSFSAALGGETQYF.

The V and J genes are TRBV19 and TRBJ2-1; TRBD2 agrees at 10 bases. Germline trimming cut 2 bases from V and 7 bases from J; bases unmatched to any gene: 14. This CDR3 is 18 amino acids long. Germline CDR1 reads LNHDA; CDR2 reads SQIVND (reference sequence). The CDR3 nucleotides are TGTGCCAGTAGTATACCTAGCGGGAGCCCTCTAATTGAGAATGAGCAGTTCTTC. This gives the protein CASSIPSGSPLIENEQFF.

This chain joins TRBV5-1 and TRBJ2-3; TRBD1 is a possible D gene (6 bases). Between the trimmed V and J ends, which lost 4 bases and 2 bases, there was a span of 11 bases. The CDR3 spans 14 residues. Germline V gene sequence: CDR1 SGHRS, CDR2 YFSETQ. The CDR3, as DNA: TGCGCCAGCAGCCTTACAGGGCTCACAGATACGCAGTATTTT. Amino acid sequence: CASSLTGLTDTQYF.

The genes are TRBV5-1 and TRBJ2-5; TRBD2 agrees at 7 bases. With V trimmed by 3 bases and J by 5 bases, 7 bases remained unmatched. The germline gives CDR1 SGHRS, CDR2 YFSETQ. This CDR3 is built from 14 residues. The CDR3 sequence is CASSSQRGKETQYF. Here the CDR3 DNA reads TGCGCCAGCAGCTCCCAGCGGGGTAAGGAGACCCAGTACTTC.

This CDR3 reads CASSLAGASSGNTIYF. The CDR3 DNA is TGTGCCAGCAGTTTGGCGGGCGCTTCTTCTGGAAACACCATATATTTT. The chain couples TRBV25-1 to TRBJ1-3; D unresolved. The CDR3 consists of 16 residues. The germline CDR1 and CDR2 sequences are MGHDK and SYGVNS. Trimming took 5 bases from V and 1 from J, leaving 15 bases between them.

This rearrangement joins TRBV6-5 to TRBJ1-1, with D possibly being TRBD1 (5 bases). This CDR3 contains 12 residues. The germline gives CDR1 MNHEY, CDR2 SVGAGI. Trimming shortened V by 8 bases and J by 7 bases, and 14 bases separated the two germline ends. The DNA for the CDR3 is TGTGCCAGCTCCAGGGTCTTGGGTGAAGCTTTCTTT. It translates to CASSRVLGEAFF.

The chain combines TRBV27 with TRBJ2-7; 7 positions match TRBD2. The CDR3 length is 16 residues. V shed 0 bases and J 5 bases; nucleotides not matched to a gene: 10. Germline V gives CDR1 MNHEY, CDR2 SMNVEV (reference sequence). In nucleotides, the CDR3 is TGTGCCAGCAGTTTATCCTGGGGGGGTGGGTCCAACGAGCAGTACTTC. As protein: CASSLSWGGGSNEQYF.

The chain combines TRBV25-1 with TRBJ2-3, with D possibly being TRBD2 (5 bases). Germline V gene lookup returns CDR1 MGHDK and CDR2 SYGVNS. The V end was cut by 4 bases, the J end by 4 bases, with 9 bases between. This CDR3 contains 13 residues. The CDR3 sequence: CASSARAPDTQYF. The CDR3 DNA reads TGTGCCAGCAGTGCGAGGGCTCCAGATACGCAGTATTTT.

V usage is TRBV6-1 and J usage is TRBJ2-1; 7 bases are shared with TRBD1. Germline CDR1 is MNHNS and CDR2 is SASEGT. This CDR3 comprises 14 residues. Germline trimming cut 10 bases from V and 3 bases from J; bases unmatched to any gene: 9. In nucleotides, the CDR3 is TGTGCCATCACCCCGGGACAGAACTACAATGAGCAGTTCTTC. It encodes CAITPGQNYNEQFF.

This chain joins TRBV7-2 and TRBJ2-7; 10 positions match TRBD2. Germline V lookup: CDR1 SGHTA, CDR2 FQGNSA. J lost 4 bases, V lost 5 bases, and 20 bases had no gene match. The CDR3 length is 19 residues. CDR3 sequence: CASSPDGGAGGPLSYEQYF. The CDR3 DNA sequence: TGTGCCAGCAGCCCCGACGGGGGAGCGGGAGGGCCTCTTTCTTACGAGCAGTACTTC.

This clone occurred once. The V call is TRBV30, the J call TRBJ1-5; D ambiguous. Trimming cost V 1 base and J 0 bases, with 4 bases left between them. The CDR3 contains 13 residues. Per the germline V gene, CDR1 is GTSNPN and CDR2 is SVGIG (reference sequence). The CDR3 protein is CAWSGSSNQPQHF. CDR3 DNA: TGTGCCTGGAGTGGCAGTAGCAATCAGCCCCAGCATTTT.

The chain uses TRBV6-5 and TRBJ2-1; no reliable D call. Germline CDR1 and CDR2: MNHEY and SVGAGI. The length of the CDR3 is 13 residues. V was cut by 6 bases and J by 10 bases, with 16 bases left in between. The DNA for the CDR3 is TGTGCCAGCAGACCCCCCGGCTCGCGGGAGCAGTTCTTC. It is translated as CASRPPGSREQFF.

The chain uses TRBV5-1 and TRBJ1-3, with D unresolved. CDR1 is SGHRS and CDR2 is YFSETQ in the germline V gene. This CDR3 has 18 amino acids. V dropped 0 bases and J dropped 4 bases, with 20 bases sitting between them. DNA of the CDR3: TGCGCCAGCAGCTTGGCCCCAACCCTGGACTGGGAAGGAAACACCATATATTTT. Translation gives CASSLAPTLDWEGNTIYF. The full variable domain, with the rest looked up from reference TRBV5-1 and TRBJ1-3, is KAGVTQTPRYLIKTRGQQVTLSCSPISGHRSVSWYQQTPGQGLQFLFEYFSETQRNKGNFPGRFSGRQFSNSRSEMNVSTLELGDSALYLCASSLAPTLDWEGNTIYFGEGSWLTVV.

The chain couples TRBV7-3 to TRBJ1-4, with 8 positions matching TRBD1. Germline CDR1 is SGHTA and CDR2 is FQGTGA. Trimming removed 5 bases from V and 7 bases from J; junction bases left unmatched: 9. This CDR3 spans 15 amino acids. In DNA form, the CDR3 reads TGTGCCAGCAGCCCGCGGACAGGGCTTGCTGAAAAACTGTTTTTT. It yields the protein CASSPRTGLAEKLFF.

The chain recombines TRBV6-6 with TRBJ2-1, with D perhaps TRBD1 (6 bases). CDR1 MNHNY and CDR2 SVGAGI come from the germline V gene (reference sequence). This CDR3 comprises 14 residues. V dropped 9 bases and J dropped 2 bases, with 14 bases sitting between them. The CDR3: CASTEPGAYNEQFF. In DNA form, the CDR3 reads TGTGCCAGTACGGAGCCAGGGGCCTACAATGAGCAGTTCTTC.

The V call is TRBV5-4, the J call TRBJ2-7, with D uncertain. Germline CDR1 SGHNT, CDR2 YYREEE (reference sequence). The CDR3 loop spans 12 amino acids. The V and J ends lost 0 bases and 5 bases respectively, with 6 bases between them. CDR3 in DNA: TGTGCCAGCAGCTTGGTCCGGGACGAGCAGTACTTC. It yields the protein CASSLVRDEQYF. Combining the CDR3 with reference TRBV5-4 and TRBJ2-7 gives the whole variable domain ETGVTQSPTHLIKTRGQQVTLRCSSQSGHNTVSWYQQALGQGPQFIFQYYREEENGRGNFPPRFSGLQFPNYSSELNVNALELDDSALYLCASSLVRDEQYFGPGTRLTVT.

V and J are TRBV2 and TRBJ2-5, with TRBD2 identical over 8 bases. This CDR3 has 13 residues. Germline V CDR1 and CDR2: SNHLY, FYNNEI. Trimming cost V 6 bases and J 2 bases; bases outside gene matches: 2. This CDR3 reads CASRGTSQETQYF. CDR3 DNA sequence: TGTGCCAGCAGGGGGACTAGTCAAGAGACCCAGTACTTC.

The chain uses TRBV18 and TRBJ2-5; tentatively, D is TRBD1 (6 bases). Germline CDR1 reads KGHSH; CDR2 reads LQKENI. Trimming shortened V by 2 bases and J by 2 bases, and 9 bases separated the two germline ends. CDR3 length: 14 amino acids. The CDR3 bases are TGTGCCAGCTCACCAGCAGGACAGCAAGAGACCCAGTACTTC. This encodes CASSPAGQQETQYF.

The chain has TRBV5-1 and TRBJ1-2; a weak D match, TRBD1 (6 bases). V gave up 0 bases and J gave up 7 bases, with 13 bases separating them. Germline V CDR1 and CDR2: SGHRS, YFSETQ. This CDR3 has 14 residues. CDR3 DNA: TGCGCCAGCAGCTTGGATTTGACAGGACGTGGCTACACCTTC. This codes for CASSLDLTGRGYTF.

This chain links TRBV6-1 with TRBJ1-5; 7 nucleotides agree with TRBD1. The V segment lost 2 bases and the J segment 1 base; nucleotides outside the gene matches: 11. The V gene's germline CDR1 is MNHNS and CDR2 SASEGT. The length of the CDR3 is 18 residues. The CDR3 here is CASSEISGGGLSNQPQHF. CDR3 coding DNA: TGTGCCAGCAGTGAAATATCGGGAGGGGGCTTAAGCAATCAGCCCCAGCATTTT.

The chain is built from TRBV2 and TRBJ1-1; unclear D gene. In germline, CDR1 is SNHLY, CDR2 FYNNEI. This CDR3 has 14 residues. V lost 4 bases, J lost 3 bases, and 12 bases lay in between. The CDR3 protein is CASSAVPGHTEAFF. The CDR3 DNA reads TGTGCCAGCAGTGCAGTGCCTGGGCACACTGAAGCTTTCTTT.

The chain uses TRBV30 and TRBJ1-5; no clear D. V gave up 5 bases and J gave up 2 bases, with 10 bases separating them. The CDR3 has 13 amino acids. CDR1 and CDR2 (germline): GTSNPN, SVGIG (reference sequence). The DNA for the CDR3 is TGTGCCTGGGGGCCTCAGGGCAATCAGCCCCAGCATTTT. This gives the protein CAWGPQGNQPQHF. Full variable domain (rest looked up from reference TRBV30 and TRBJ1-5): SQTIHQWPATLVQPVGSPLSLECTVEGTSNPNLYWYRQAAGRGLQLLFYSVGIGQISSEVPQNLSASRPQDRQFILSSKKLLLSDSGFYLCAWGPQGNQPQHFGDGTRLSIL.